This passage covers 25 T cell receptor beta chains from one sample sequenced in a study of blood T cell repertoires in COVID-19 (dated by TCRdb to the early 2020s). The protocol used for the library was the immunoSEQ multiplex PCR assay. Sourced from immuneACCESS, this table was stored by TCRdb with only in-frame sequences that have V and J called. A share of the clones is absent; for the studies checked, an unresolved V gene accounts for under half, and the remainder has no known explanation. The sample table contains 320,000 or so clones; only one count was recorded for 85% of them. Under 2% of the sample belongs to the ten largest clones. Material for sequencing was PBMCs or T cells enriched from blood (not recorded which). The source is a woman in her twenties or thirties who had been exposed to COVID-19.

The chain links TRBV4-3 to TRBJ2-1; 7 nucleotides line up with TRBD2. CDR3 length: 12 amino acids. Germline V gene lookup returns CDR1 LGHNA and CDR2 YSLEER. V dropped 0 bases and J dropped 10; count of bases not matched to a gene: 0. This CDR3 is CASSQEGGEQFF. In DNA, the CDR3 is TGCGCCAGCAGCCAAGAGGGGGGGGAGCAGTTCTTC.

This chain joins TRBV7-2 and TRBJ1-2; a weak D match, TRBD1 (6 bases). Trimming removed 5 bases at V and 1 base at J, with 8 bases between. Germline-derived CDR1 and CDR2 are SGHTA and FQGNSA. The CDR3 runs to 13 residues. CDR3 coding DNA: TGTGCCAGCAGCCCGGACAGTAACTATGGCTACACCTTC. Protein product: CASSPDSNYGYTF.

The chain carries TRBV4-1 and TRBJ2-7; D may be TRBD1 (5 bases). The CDR3 consists of 14 residues. Trimming cost V 1 base and J 7 bases, with 14 bases left between them. Germline values: CDR1 MGHRA, CDR2 YSYEKL. This chain's CDR3 is CASSQGPGSQEQYF. The CDR3, as DNA: TGCGCCAGCAGCCAAGGACCAGGGTCGCAAGAGCAGTACTTC.

This chain connects TRBV30 to TRBJ2-1; 13 bases map to TRBD2. CDR3 length: 17 residues. Germline values: CDR1 GTSNPN, CDR2 SVGIG (reference sequence). Germline trimming cut 0 bases from V and 6 bases from J; bases unmatched to any gene: 8. The CDR3 spells CAWSVGIGLAGVNEQFF. For the CDR3, the DNA is TGTGCCTGGAGTGTAGGGATTGGACTAGCGGGGGTCAATGAGCAGTTCTTC.

The chain combines TRBV19 with TRBJ2-2; D perhaps matches TRBD2 (6 bases). The CDR3 spans 15 residues. From germline, CDR1 is LNHDA and CDR2 SQIVND (reference sequence). The germline V and J ends were trimmed by 6 bases and 6 bases, with 17 bases remaining between them. CDR3 in amino acids: CASSIVPSDPGELFF. The CDR3 DNA sequence: TGTGCCAGTAGCATCGTCCCTAGCGATCCCGGGGAGCTGTTTTTT.

J is TRBJ1-1 and V is TRBV5-6, with D possibly being TRBD1 (5 bases). The germline CDR1 and CDR2 sequences are SGHDT and YYEEEE. The length of the CDR3 is 14 residues. V was clipped by 2 bases and J by 5 bases, with 13 bases between them. The CDR3 spells CASSFGWGRTEAFF. The CDR3 DNA reads as TGTGCCAGCAGCTTTGGGTGGGGGAGGACTGAAGCTTTCTTT.

CDR3 amino acids: CASSLYGLAGNEQYF. CDR3 in DNA: TGTGCCAGCAGCTTATACGGACTAGCGGGAAACGAGCAGTACTTC. The rearrangement links TRBV7-9 to TRBJ2-7, with 12 bases identical to TRBD2. The CDR3 covers 15 residues. With 2 bases clipped from V and 5 bases from J, the junction kept 4 bases outside the gene matches. The germline V gene encodes CDR1 SEHNR and CDR2 FQNEAQ (reference sequence).

The chain uses TRBV5-6 and TRBJ2-5; possible D gene TRBD2, 6 bases. Germline V CDR1 and CDR2: SGHDT, YYEEEE. V gave up 7 bases and J gave up 2 bases, with 18 bases separating them. This CDR3 spans 15 amino acids. CDR3 residues: CASYLRGGAQETQYF. The CDR3 DNA reads TGTGCCAGCTACTTGAGGGGCGGGGCACAAGAGACCCAGTACTTC.

The chain recombines TRBV5-1 with TRBJ2-7; 7 nucleotides agree with TRBD2. V trimming: 4 bases; J trimming: 6 bases; junction bases outside the gene matches: 10. CDR1 is SGHRS, CDR2 YFSETQ, per germline. This CDR3 is built from 14 residues. The CDR3, as DNA: TGCGCCAGCAGCACCAGCGGGGAGCCCGGCGAGCAGTACTTC. This sequence encodes CASSTSGEPGEQYF.

The chain recombines TRBV4-3 with TRBJ2-3, with 8 positions matching TRBD2. CDR1 and CDR2 from the germline V gene are LGHNA and YSLEER. The CDR3 is made up of 18 amino acids. V lost 4 bases, J lost 1 base, and 13 bases stayed unmatched. The CDR3, as DNA: TGCGCCAGCAGCCCCTTCCCTATCAGCGGGGGCCGCACAGATACGCAGTATTTT. Translation: CASSPFPISGGRTDTQYF.

V and J are TRBV12-3 or TRBV12-4 and TRBJ2-2; D is undetermined. The V gene lost 5 bases and the J gene lost 6 bases, with 7 bases spanning the gap. This CDR3 has 12 amino acids. In nucleotides, the CDR3 is TGTGCCAGCAGTGCGTTTCCCGGGGAGCTGTTTTTT. Its protein product is CASSAFPGELFF.

The chain recombines TRBV4-1 with TRBJ2-1; D is undetermined. The V and J ends lost 1 base and 7 bases respectively, with 5 bases between them. This CDR3 region has 12 residues. The germline V gene encodes CDR1 MGHRA and CDR2 YSYEKL. The CDR3 loop is CASSQGNNEQFF. The CDR3 DNA follows: TGCGCCAGCAGCCAAGGTAATAATGAGCAGTTCTTC.

The DNA for the CDR3 is TGTGCCAGCAGTTTCCTTTCTGGCCCCCTCCACTTT. Protein: CASSFLSGPLHF. This chain joins TRBV27 and TRBJ1-6; D is undetermined. Trimming removed 3 bases at V and 13 bases at J, with 10 bases between. CDR3 size: 12 residues. The germline CDR1 and CDR2 sequences are MNHEY and SMNVEV (reference sequence).

The count of this clone is one. This chain joins TRBV7-2 and TRBJ2-4, with 9 bases fitting TRBD1. The CDR3 is 14 residues long. The V segment lost 6 bases and the J segment 9 bases; nucleotides outside the gene matches: 9. The germline CDR1 and CDR2 sequences are SGHTA and FQGNSA. The CDR3 here is CASSPTGGGVIQYF. Here the CDR3 DNA reads TGTGCCAGCAGTCCTACAGGGGGCGGCGTCATTCAGTACTTC.

The chain carries TRBV25-1 and TRBJ1-2; TRBD1 is a possible D gene (5 bases). The CDR3 loop spans 13 amino acids. Trimming pared 6 bases from V and 0 bases from J, leaving 8 bases between. CDR1 is MGHDK and CDR2 is SYGVNS in the germline V gene. The CDR3, as DNA: TGTGCCAGCAGCAACAGGACTAACTATGGCTACACCTTC. Residues: CASSNRTNYGYTF.

The rearrangement joins TRBV5-1 to TRBJ2-1, with D unresolved. Germline values: CDR1 SGHRS, CDR2 YFSETQ. V lost 0 bases to trimming and J lost 8 bases, with 12 bases between them. CDR3 length: 14 residues. The CDR3 loop reads CASSLGGSWDEQFF. In nucleotides, the CDR3 is TGCGCCAGCAGCTTGGGCGGCTCTTGGGATGAGCAGTTCTTC. The full variable domain, completed using reference TRBV5-1 and TRBJ2-1, is KAGVTQTPRYLIKTRGQQVTLSCSPISGHRSVSWYQQTPGQGLQFLFEYFSETQRNKGNFPGRFSGRQFSNSRSEMNVSTLELGDSALYLCASSLGGSWDEQFFGPGTRLTVL.

This sequence joins TRBV5-1 and TRBJ2-7, with D unresolved. The length of the CDR3 is 13 residues. Trimming left V 0 bases short and J 5 bases short, with 9 bases between. Germline loops: CDR1 SGHRS, CDR2 YFSETQ. The CDR3 bases are TGCGCCAGCAGCTTGGAGCAGGTAGACGAGCAGTACTTC. The encoded protein is CASSLEQVDEQYF. The full variable domain, its missing parts supplied by reference TRBV5-1 and TRBJ2-7, is KAGVTQTPRYLIKTRGQQVTLSCSPISGHRSVSWYQQTPGQGLQFLFEYFSETQRNKGNFPGRFSGRQFSNSRSEMNVSTLELGDSALYLCASSLEQVDEQYFGPGTRLTVT.

This chain uses TRBV30 with TRBJ2-2, with no clear D. The CDR3 runs to 13 residues. The germline V and J ends were trimmed by 3 bases and 4 bases, with 9 bases remaining between them. CDR1 and CDR2 (germline): GTSNPN, SVGIG (reference sequence). CDR3 residues: CAWRGRATGELFF. CDR3 DNA: TGTGCCTGGAGGGGCAGAGCCACCGGGGAGCTGTTTTTT.

The chain links TRBV4-2 to TRBJ1-5; D ambiguous. The germline V gene encodes CDR1 LGHNA and CDR2 YNFKEQ. The CDR3 totals 16 residues. Trimming removed 1 base at V and 0 bases at J, with 10 bases between. As DNA, the CDR3 is TGTGCCAGCAGCCAAGGTCTTCGGGGTAGCAATCAGCCCCAGCATTTT. Translated, it gives CASSQGLRGSNQPQHF.

This clone was detected only once. This rearrangement joins TRBV5-1 to TRBJ2-2; TRBD1 matches 10 bases. CDR3 size: 14 residues. The germline CDR1 and CDR2 sequences are SGHRS and YFSETQ. Unmatched junction bases numbered 5, after V lost 4 bases and J lost 8 bases. The CDR3 DNA reads as TGCGCCAGCAGCCAAGACAGGGGGCGAGGGGAGCTGTTTTTT. Translation gives CASSQDRGRGELFF.

This clone has more than one count but fewer than ten. V and J are TRBV28 and TRBJ2-1; the D gene is possibly TRBD1 (5 bases). The V gene lost 3 bases and the J gene lost 0 bases, with 15 bases spanning the gap. Germline V CDR1 and CDR2: MDHEN, SYDVKM. CDR3 size: 17 residues. The CDR3 coding sequence is TGTGCCAGCAGTTTCGTCGGACACCCGAGCTCCTACAATGAGCAGTTCTTC. It yields the protein CASSFVGHPSSYNEQFF.

This sequence joins TRBV28 and TRBJ1-5, with 7 bases that match TRBD1. This CDR3 spans 16 amino acids. The V gene end was trimmed by 6 bases and the J gene end by 3 bases; junction bases not matched to a gene: 11. Germline V gene sequence: CDR1 MDHEN, CDR2 SYDVKM. The CDR3 region has the DNA TGTGCCAGCAGCCCACCGGGACAGAGCCTCAATCAGCCCCAGCATTTT. Protein product: CASSPPGQSLNQPQHF.

The chain recombines TRBV30 with TRBJ1-3; D call uncertain. From germline, CDR1 is GTSNPN and CDR2 SVGIG (reference sequence). The V gene lost 1 base and the J gene lost 0 bases, with 10 bases spanning the gap. The CDR3 consists of 15 residues. Here the CDR3 DNA reads TGTGCCTGGAGTGCGGTCCGTAGCTCTGGAAACACCATATATTTT. It encodes CAWSAVRSSGNTIYF. Variable domain in full (rest from reference TRBV30 and TRBJ1-3): SQTIHQWPATLVQPVGSPLSLECTVEGTSNPNLYWYRQAAGRGLQLLFYSVGIGQISSEVPQNLSASRPQDRQFILSSKKLLLSDSGFYLCAWSAVRSSGNTIYFGEGSWLTVV.

The chain has TRBV30 and TRBJ2-7; TRBD1 matches at 9 bases. The CDR3 extends over 16 amino acids. V gave up 1 base and J gave up 3 bases; unmatched junction bases: 10. Germline V gene lookup returns CDR1 GTSNPN and CDR2 SVGIG (reference sequence). This chain's CDR3 is CAWSAAGTGLFYEQYF. In nucleotides, the CDR3 is TGTGCCTGGAGTGCTGCTGGGACAGGGTTATTCTACGAGCAGTACTTC.

J is TRBJ2-2 and V is TRBV28; perhaps TRBD2 as D (5 bases). Between the trimmed V and J ends, which lost 6 bases and 4 bases, there was a span of 12 bases. This CDR3 spans 14 amino acids. Germline V gives CDR1 MDHEN, CDR2 SYDVKM. The CDR3 sequence: CASRRGFSTGELFF. The DNA of the CDR3 is TGTGCCAGCAGAAGAGGGTTCAGCACCGGGGAGCTGTTTTTT.